This TCR beta chain derives from a study of long-term antiretroviral therapy in people with HIV. About the research overall: In the earliest collections, sampling predates the 2015 immediate-ART recommendation by about a decade.

This CDR3 has 18 residues. J was trimmed by 3 bases and V by 6 bases; bases with no gene match: 15. Germline CDR1 and CDR2: MDHEN and SYDVKM. An immunoSEQ assay, version v3.0, was performed at survey level. Only in-frame clones appear in the TCRdb table, and some are missing; sequencing was by immunoSEQ multiplex PCR. The table records roughly 28,000 clones, 86% of them present only once. Cryopreserved PBMC, at roughly 1-10 million per sample, were present before DNA extraction. Regarding the study as a whole: Blood specimens, gathered between about 2004 and 2018, were possibly obtained under older ART regimens. HIV repertoires spanned narrower CDR3 length ranges than controls.

To note about this clone: What it recognizes is unknown.

The sample here was unsorted PBMCs, taken approximately 2.6 years after starting antiretroviral therapy. The J gene is TRBJ2-2, the V gene TRBV28; 8 bases match TRBD2. The origin of this receptor is a man aged 35-49 years with HIV. Here the CDR3 reads CASSYPPAGGLDTGELFF. In DNA, the CDR3 is TGTGCCAGCAGCTATCCCCCCGCGGGGGGCTTGGACACCGGGGAGCTGTTTTTT.